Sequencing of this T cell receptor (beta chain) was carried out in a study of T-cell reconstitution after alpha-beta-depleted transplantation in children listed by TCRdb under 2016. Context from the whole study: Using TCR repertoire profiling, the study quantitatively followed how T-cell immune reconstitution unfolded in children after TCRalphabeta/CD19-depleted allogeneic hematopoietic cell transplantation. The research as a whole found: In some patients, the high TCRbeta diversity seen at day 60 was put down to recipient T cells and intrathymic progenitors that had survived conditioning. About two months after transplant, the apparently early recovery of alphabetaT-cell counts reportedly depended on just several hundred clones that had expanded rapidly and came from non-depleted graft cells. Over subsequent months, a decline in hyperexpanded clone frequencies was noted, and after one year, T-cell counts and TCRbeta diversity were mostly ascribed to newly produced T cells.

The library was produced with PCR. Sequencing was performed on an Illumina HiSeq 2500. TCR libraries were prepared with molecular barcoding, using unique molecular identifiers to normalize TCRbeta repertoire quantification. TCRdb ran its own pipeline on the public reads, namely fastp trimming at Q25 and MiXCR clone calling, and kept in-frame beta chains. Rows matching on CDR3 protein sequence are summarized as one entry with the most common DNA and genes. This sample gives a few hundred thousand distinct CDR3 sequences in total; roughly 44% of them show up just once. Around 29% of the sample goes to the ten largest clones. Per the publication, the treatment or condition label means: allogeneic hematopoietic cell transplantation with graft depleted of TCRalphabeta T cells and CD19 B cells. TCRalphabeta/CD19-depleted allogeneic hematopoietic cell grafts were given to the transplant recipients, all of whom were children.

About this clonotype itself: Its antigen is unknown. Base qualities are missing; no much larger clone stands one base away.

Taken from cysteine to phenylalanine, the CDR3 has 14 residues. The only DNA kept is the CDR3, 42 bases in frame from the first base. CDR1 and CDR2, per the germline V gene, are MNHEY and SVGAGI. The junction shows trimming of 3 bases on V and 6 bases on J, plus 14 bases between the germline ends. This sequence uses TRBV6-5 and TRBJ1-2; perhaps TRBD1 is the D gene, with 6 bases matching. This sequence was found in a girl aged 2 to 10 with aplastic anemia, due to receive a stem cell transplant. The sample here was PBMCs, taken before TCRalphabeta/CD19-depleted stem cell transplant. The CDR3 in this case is CASSYLPGENGYTF. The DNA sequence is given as TGTGCCAGCAGTTATCTCCCAGGGGAAAATGGCTACACCTTC.